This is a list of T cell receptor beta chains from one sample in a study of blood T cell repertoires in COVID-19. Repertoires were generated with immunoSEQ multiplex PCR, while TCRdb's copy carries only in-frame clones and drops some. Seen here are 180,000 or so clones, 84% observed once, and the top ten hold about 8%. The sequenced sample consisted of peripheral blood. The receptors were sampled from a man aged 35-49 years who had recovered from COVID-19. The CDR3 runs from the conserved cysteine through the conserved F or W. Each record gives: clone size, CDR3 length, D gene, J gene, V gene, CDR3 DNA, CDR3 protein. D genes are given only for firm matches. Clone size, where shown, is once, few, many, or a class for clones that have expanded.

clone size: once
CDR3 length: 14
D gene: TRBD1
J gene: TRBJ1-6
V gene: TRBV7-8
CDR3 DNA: TGTGCCAGCAGGCGAGGGACAGGGGGTTCACCCCTCCACTTT
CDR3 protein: CASRRGTGGSPLHF

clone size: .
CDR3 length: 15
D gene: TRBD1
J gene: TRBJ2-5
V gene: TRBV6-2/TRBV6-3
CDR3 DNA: TGTGCCAGCAGTTACCCGGGACAGGGGGCAGAGACCCAGTACTTC
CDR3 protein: CASSYPGQGAETQYF

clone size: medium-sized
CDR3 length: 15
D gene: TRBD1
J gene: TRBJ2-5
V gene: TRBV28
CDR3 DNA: TGTGCCAGCAGTCCGGGACAGGGCGGGGAAGAGACCCAGTACTTC
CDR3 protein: CASSPGQGGEETQYF

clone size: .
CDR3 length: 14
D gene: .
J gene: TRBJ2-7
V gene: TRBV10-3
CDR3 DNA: TGTGCCATCAGTGAGCCACCCTACTCGGACGAGCAGTACTTC
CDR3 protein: CAISEPPYSDEQYF

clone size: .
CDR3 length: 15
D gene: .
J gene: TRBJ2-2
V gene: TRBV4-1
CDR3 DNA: TGCGCCAGCAGCCAAGAGGGGGGAACAGGCGGGGAGCTGTTTTTT
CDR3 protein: CASSQEGGTGGELFF

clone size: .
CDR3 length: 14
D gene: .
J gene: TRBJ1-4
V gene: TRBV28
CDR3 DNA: TGTGCCAGCAGTTATGCGGGGAAGGAGGAAAAACTGTTTTTT
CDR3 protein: CASSYAGKEEKLFF

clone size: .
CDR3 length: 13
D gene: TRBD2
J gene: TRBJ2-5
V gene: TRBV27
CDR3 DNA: TGTGCCAGCAGACTAGCGGGGGAAGAGACCCAGTACTTC
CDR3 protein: CASRLAGEETQYF

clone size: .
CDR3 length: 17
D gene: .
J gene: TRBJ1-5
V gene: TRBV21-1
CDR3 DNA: TGTGCCAGCAGCGCCCGGGACAGGGAGTTTAGCAATCAGCCCCAGCATTTT
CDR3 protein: CASSARDREFSNQPQHF

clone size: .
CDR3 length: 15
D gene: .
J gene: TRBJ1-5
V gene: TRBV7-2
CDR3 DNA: TGTGCCAGCAGCCCAAGCCCGGGGGTGACTCAGCCCCAGCATTTT
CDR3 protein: CASSPSPGVTQPQHF

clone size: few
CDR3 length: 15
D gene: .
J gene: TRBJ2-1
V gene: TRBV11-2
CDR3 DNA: TGTGCCAGCAGCTCCCTTAGGGGATCCTACAATGAGCAGTTCTTC
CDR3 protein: CASSSLRGSYNEQFF

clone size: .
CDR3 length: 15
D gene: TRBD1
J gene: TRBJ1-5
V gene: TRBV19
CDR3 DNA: TGTGCCAGTAGTATAGAACCAGGGGGCGTAGAGCCCCAGCATTTT
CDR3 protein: CASSIEPGGVEPQHF

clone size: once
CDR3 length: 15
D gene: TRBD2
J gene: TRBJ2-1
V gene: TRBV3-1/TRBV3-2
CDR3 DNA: TGTGCCAGCAGCCAAGGACTAGCGGCCTACAATGAGCAGTTCTTC
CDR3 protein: CASSQGLAAYNEQFF

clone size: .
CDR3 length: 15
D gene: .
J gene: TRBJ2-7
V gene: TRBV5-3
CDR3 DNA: TGTGCCAGAAGCTTGACACACTCAGGGGTCTACGAGCAGTACTTC
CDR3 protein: CARSLTHSGVYEQYF

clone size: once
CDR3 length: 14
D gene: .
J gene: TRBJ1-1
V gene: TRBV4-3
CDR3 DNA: TGCGCCAGCAGCCGCGGTCCCGGGAGCACTGAAGCTTTCTTT
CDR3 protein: CASSRGPGSTEAFF

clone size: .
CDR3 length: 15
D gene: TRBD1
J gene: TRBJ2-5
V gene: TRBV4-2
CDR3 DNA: TGTGCCAGCAGCCAAGGAGACAGGGCCGGGGAGACCCAGTACTTC
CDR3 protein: CASSQGDRAGETQYF

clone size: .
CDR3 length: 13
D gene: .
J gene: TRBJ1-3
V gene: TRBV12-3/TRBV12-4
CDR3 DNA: TGTGCCAGCAGTTTCTCCTCTGGAAACACCATATATTTT
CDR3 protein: CASSFSSGNTIYF

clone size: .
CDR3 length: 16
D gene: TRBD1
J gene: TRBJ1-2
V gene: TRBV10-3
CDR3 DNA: TGTGCCATACTAATCGACAGGGGCATTGGCAACTATGGCTACACCTTC
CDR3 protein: CAILIDRGIGNYGYTF

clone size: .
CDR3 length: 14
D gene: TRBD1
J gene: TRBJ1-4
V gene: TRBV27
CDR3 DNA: TGTGCCAGCAGTTTGACAGGGGAAGGTGAAAAACTGTTTTTT
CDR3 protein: CASSLTGEGEKLFF

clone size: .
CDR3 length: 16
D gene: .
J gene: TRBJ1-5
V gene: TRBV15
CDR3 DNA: TGTGCCACCAGCAGAGATTGGAGGGGCAGAAATCAGCCCCAGCATTTT
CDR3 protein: CATSRDWRGRNQPQHF